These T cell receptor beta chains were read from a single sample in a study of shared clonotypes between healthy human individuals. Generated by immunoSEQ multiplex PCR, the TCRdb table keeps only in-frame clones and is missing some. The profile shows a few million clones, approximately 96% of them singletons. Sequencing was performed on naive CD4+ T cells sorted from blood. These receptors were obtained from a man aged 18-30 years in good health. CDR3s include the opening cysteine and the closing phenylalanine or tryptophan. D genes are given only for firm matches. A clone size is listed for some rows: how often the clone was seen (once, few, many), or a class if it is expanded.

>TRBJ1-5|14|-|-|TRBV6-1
TGTGCCAGCAGCGACCCAAGGTCGGGTCAGCCCCAGCATTTT
CASSDPRSGQPQHF
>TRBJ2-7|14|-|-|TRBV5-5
TGTGCCAGCAGCTTGGTTCCAGGGTTGGGCGAGCAGTACTTC
CASSLVPGLGEQYF
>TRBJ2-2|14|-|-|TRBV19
TGTGCCAGTAGTAGGGTGCGGGCCACCGGGGAGCTGTTTTTT
CASSRVRATGELFF
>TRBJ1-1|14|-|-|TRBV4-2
TGTGCCAGCAGCCAAGATGTTTGGACCACTGAAGCTTTCTTT
CASSQDVWTTEAFF
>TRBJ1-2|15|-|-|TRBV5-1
TGCGCCAGCAGCCTCGACAGCCCTCCGAGTGATGGCTACACCTTC
CASSLDSPPSDGYTF
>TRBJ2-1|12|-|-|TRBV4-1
TGCGCCAGCAGCCCCTCCTACAATGAGCAGTTCTTC
CASSPSYNEQFF
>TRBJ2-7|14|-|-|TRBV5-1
TGCGCCAGCAGCTTCCCGGGATACACCTACGAGCAGTACTTC
CASSFPGYTYEQYF
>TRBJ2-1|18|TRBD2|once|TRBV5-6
TGTGCCAGCAGCCCCGGTTTGATCGCGGGAGGGGTCTACAATGAGCAGTTCTTC
CASSPGLIAGGVYNEQFF
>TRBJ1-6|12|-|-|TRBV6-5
TGTGCCAGCAGTGACCGACAGTTACCCCTCCACTTT
CASSDRQLPLHF
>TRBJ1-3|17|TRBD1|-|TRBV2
TGTGCCAGCAGGGAGATGCAGGGGGCCATCTCTGGAAACACCATATATTTT
CASREMQGAISGNTIYF
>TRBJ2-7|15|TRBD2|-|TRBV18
TGTGCCAGCTCAGCTACTAGCGGGAGCTCCTACGAGCAGTACTTC
CASSATSGSSYEQYF
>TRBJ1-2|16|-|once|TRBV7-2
TGTGCCAGCAGCTTATTAGAGTCCCAGGGGACTTATGGCTACACCTTC
CASSLLESQGTYGYTF
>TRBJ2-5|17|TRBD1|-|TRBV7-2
TGTGCCAGCAGTTTAGGGACAGGGAGCGGGTACCGGGAGACCCAGTACTTC
CASSLGTGSGYRETQYF
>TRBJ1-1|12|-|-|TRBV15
TGTGCCACCAGCCTCCGAAACACTGAAGCTTTCTTT
CATSLRNTEAFF
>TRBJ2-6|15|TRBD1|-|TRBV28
TGTGCCAGCAGTGTGAGGGGGCCTGGGGCCAACGTCCTGACTTTC
CASSVRGPGANVLTF
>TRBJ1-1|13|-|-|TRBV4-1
TGCGCCAGCAGCCAAGAACCGAACACTGAAGCTTTCTTT
CASSQEPNTEAFF
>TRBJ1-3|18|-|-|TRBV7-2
TGTGCCAGCAGCTCAGATCCGGGACCGAAAGGTGCTGGAAACACCATATATTTT
CASSSDPGPKGAGNTIYF
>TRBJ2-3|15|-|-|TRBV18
TGTGCCAGCTCACCTCCCCCCCCTAGCACAGATACGCAGTATTTT
CASSPPPPSTDTQYF
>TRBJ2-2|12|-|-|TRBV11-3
TGTGCCAGCAGCTCTAGGGGCTCGGAGCTGTTTTTT
CASSSRGSELFF
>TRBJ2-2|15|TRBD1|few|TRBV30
TGTGCCGGGATCACCGGGACAGGGTGGATCGGGGAGCTGTTTTTT
CAGITGTGWIGELFF
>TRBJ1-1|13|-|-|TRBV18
TGTGCCAGCTCCCCCGGAATTAACACTGAAGCTTTCTTT
CASSPGINTEAFF
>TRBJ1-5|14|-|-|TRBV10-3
TGTGCCATCAGTGATTGGCAGGGCGATCAGCCCCAGCATTTT
CAISDWQGDQPQHF
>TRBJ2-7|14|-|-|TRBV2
TGTGCCAGCAGCAGGGACATGGGCAGGTACGAGCAGTACTTC
CASSRDMGRYEQYF
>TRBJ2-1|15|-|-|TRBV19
TGTGCCAGTAGTCCGCCCCTCACCAGCTACAATGAGCAGTTCTTC
CASSPPLTSYNEQFF